This is a list of T cell receptor beta chains from one sample in a study of CD4 T cells in relation to SARS-CoV-2 and coronaviruses. The antigens these receptors bind are not known. Assay: immunoSEQ multiplex PCR; the TCRdb copy retains only in-frame clones and omits some. The table shows some 27,000 clones, with 70% to 80% occurring only once. The sequenced sample was CD4+ T cells from PBMCs, cultured in vitro. The origin of the receptors is a human donor in good health. CDR3s include the opening cysteine and the closing phenylalanine or tryptophan. The D gene is left open where the match is weak. The listing skips clone size in some rows; elsewhere it reads once, few, many or a size class.

length: 14
V: TRBV7-2
size: .
J: TRBJ2-1
D: TRBD2
DNA: TGTGCCAGCAGCCCTCAGACTAGCGTCTATGAGCAGTTCTTC
CDR3: CASSPQTSVYEQFF

length: 14
V: TRBV2
size: .
J: TRBJ2-2
D: .
DNA: TGTGCCAGCAGTGTCAACAGGAACACCGGGGAGCTGTTTTTT
CDR3: CASSVNRNTGELFF

length: 16
V: TRBV5-8
size: .
J: TRBJ1-3
D: .
DNA: TGTGCCAGCAGCTTTCAGGGCGTTAGCTCTGGAAACACCATATATTTT
CDR3: CASSFQGVSSGNTIYF

length: 16
V: TRBV28
size: .
J: TRBJ1-6
D: .
DNA: TGTGCCAGCAGTTCTCCGGGACAACTCACGCGAGGACCCCTCCACTTT
CDR3: CASSSPGQLTRGPLHF

length: 15
V: TRBV19
size: once
J: TRBJ2-6
D: .
DNA: TGTGCCAGTAGTATGATGCCCTCTGGGGCCAACGTCCTGACTTTC
CDR3: CASSMMPSGANVLTF

length: 15
V: TRBV11-2
size: .
J: TRBJ1-3
D: .
DNA: TGTGCCAGCAGCTTAGTCTACACCCCTGGAAACACCATATATTTT
CDR3: CASSLVYTPGNTIYF

length: 15
V: TRBV4-1
size: .
J: TRBJ1-4
D: TRBD1
DNA: TGCGCCAGCAGAAAAGGACAGGGGGCAGAAGAAAAACTGTTTTTT
CDR3: CASRKGQGAEEKLFF

length: 14
V: TRBV4-3
size: .
J: TRBJ2-3
D: .
DNA: TGCGCCAGCAGCCCCAGAATGAAAGGAGATACGCAGTATTTT
CDR3: CASSPRMKGDTQYF

length: 13
V: TRBV12-3/TRBV12-4
size: once
J: TRBJ2-1
D: .
DNA: TGTGCCAGCAGCCAGACTCACAACAATGAGCAGTTCTTC
CDR3: CASSQTHNNEQFF

length: 15
V: TRBV5-8
size: .
J: TRBJ2-2
D: .
DNA: TGTGCCAGCAGCTTGGGGGACATAAACACCGGGGAGCTGTTTTTT
CDR3: CASSLGDINTGELFF

length: 16
V: TRBV5-1
size: .
J: TRBJ2-5
D: .
DNA: TGCGCCAGCAGCTCCACGCGTGGGGGCGGAGGGGAGACCCAGTACTTC
CDR3: CASSSTRGGGGETQYF

length: 16
V: TRBV13
size: once
J: TRBJ2-2
D: .
DNA: TGTGCCAGCAGCTTAGCGGGTACTCGACGAGGCGGGGAGCTGTTTTTT
CDR3: CASSLAGTRRGGELFF

length: 16
V: TRBV3-1/TRBV3-2
size: .
J: TRBJ2-1
D: TRBD2
DNA: TGTGCCAGCAGCCAAGCGGTAGCGGGGGGGTTCAATGAGCAGTTCTTC
CDR3: CASSQAVAGGFNEQFF

length: 13
V: TRBV6-5
size: .
J: TRBJ1-6
D: .
DNA: TGTGCCAGCAAGCGCCAGAAGAATTCACCCCTCCACTTT
CDR3: CASKRQKNSPLHF

length: 16
V: TRBV7-8
size: .
J: TRBJ2-3
D: .
DNA: TGTGCCAGCAGCACCCGGACAACCAGATCCACAGATACGCAGTATTTT
CDR3: CASSTRTTRSTDTQYF

length: 14
V: TRBV30
size: few
J: TRBJ1-6
D: TRBD1
DNA: TGTGCCTGGAGCCAGGGGGCCTCTAATTCACCCCTCCACTTT
CDR3: CAWSQGASNSPLHF

length: 16
V: TRBV11-2
size: .
J: TRBJ2-3
D: .
DNA: TGTGCCAGCAGCGTCGGCCGGGGGGCTAGCACAGATACGCAGTATTTT
CDR3: CASSVGRGASTDTQYF

length: 14
V: TRBV2
size: few
J: TRBJ1-1
D: .
DNA: TGTGCCAGCAGTGAACGGCCGGGGAACACTGAAGCTTTCTTT
CDR3: CASSERPGNTEAFF

length: 13
V: TRBV29-1
size: .
J: TRBJ2-1
D: TRBD2
DNA: TGCAGCGTTGACCCGGGGGGGTACAATGAGCAGTTCTTC
CDR3: CSVDPGGYNEQFF

length: 12
V: TRBV21-1
size: .
J: TRBJ1-5
D: .
DNA: TGTGCCAGCAGTCAGGGGGGTCAGCCCCAGCATTTT
CDR3: CASSQGGQPQHF

length: 12
V: TRBV5-3
size: few
J: TRBJ2-5
D: .
DNA: TGTGCCAGAAGTTCGCCAAGCGGGCCCCAGTACTTC
CDR3: CARSSPSGPQYF

length: 13
V: TRBV10-3
size: .
J: TRBJ1-5
D: TRBD1
DNA: TGTGCCATCAGTGTGGACAGGGTAGGGCCCCAGCATTTT
CDR3: CAISVDRVGPQHF

length: 15
V: TRBV28
size: .
J: TRBJ2-3
D: .
DNA: TGTGCCAGCAGTTTAGCCTTAACCCACACAGATACGCAGTATTTT
CDR3: CASSLALTHTDTQYF

length: 16
V: TRBV5-5
size: .
J: TRBJ2-3
D: .
DNA: TGTGCCAGCAGCCTTGGGAGGGGGAGGGCAGGGGATACGCAGTATTTT
CDR3: CASSLGRGRAGDTQYF

length: 14
V: TRBV28
size: .
J: TRBJ2-7
D: .
DNA: TGTGCCAGCAGTTCCGAACCCAGCTCCTACGAGCAGTACTTC
CDR3: CASSSEPSSYEQYF

length: 16
V: TRBV27
size: .
J: TRBJ1-6
D: .
DNA: TGTGCCAGCAGTTGGAGGTGGAGCTCCTATAATTCACCCCTCCACTTT
CDR3: CASSWRWSSYNSPLHF

length: 17
V: TRBV11-3
size: .
J: TRBJ2-3
D: TRBD1
DNA: TGTGCCAGCAGCCCAAACAGGGGCTTAGAGAGCACAGATACGCAGTATTTT
CDR3: CASSPNRGLESTDTQYF

length: 15
V: TRBV7-2
size: .
J: TRBJ1-5
D: .
DNA: TGTGCCAGCAGCTTAGTCCCGAATAGCAATCAGCCCCAGCATTTT
CDR3: CASSLVPNSNQPQHF

length: 17
V: TRBV11-2
size: .
J: TRBJ2-3
D: TRBD2
DNA: TGTGCCAGCAGCCGAGGACTAGCGGGACCAAGGGGAGATACGCAGTATTTT
CDR3: CASSRGLAGPRGDTQYF

length: 14
V: TRBV7-2
size: .
J: TRBJ2-3
D: TRBD1
DNA: TGTGCCAGCCTCAGGGACAGGCACACAGATACGCAGTATTTT
CDR3: CASLRDRHTDTQYF

length: 16
V: TRBV11-2
size: .
J: TRBJ2-1
D: TRBD1
DNA: TGTGCCAGCAGCACCCCGGGACAGGGGCGAAGTGGTGAGCAGTTCTTC
CDR3: CASSTPGQGRSGEQFF

length: 14
V: TRBV7-2
size: .
J: TRBJ2-3
D: .
DNA: TGTGCCAGCAGCCTGGCCCAGGTCACAGATACGCAGTATTTT
CDR3: CASSLAQVTDTQYF

length: 16
V: TRBV7-2
size: once
J: TRBJ1-3
D: .
DNA: TGTGCCAGCAGCTTAGGACTACAGAGCTCTGGAAACACCATATATTTT
CDR3: CASSLGLQSSGNTIYF

length: 13
V: TRBV2
size: .
J: TRBJ2-2
D: .
DNA: TGTGCCAGCAGTGGCAGGGTGACCGGGGAGCTGTTTTTT
CDR3: CASSGRVTGELFF

length: 16
V: TRBV28
size: .
J: TRBJ1-2
D: .
DNA: TGTGCCAGCAGTTCCCAGGGCAGGAACATTAACTATGGCTACACCTTC
CDR3: CASSSQGRNINYGYTF

length: 11
V: TRBV7-2
size: .
J: TRBJ2-1
D: .
DNA: TGTGCCAGCAGCTTACCGGGTGAGCAGTTCTTC
CDR3: CASSLPGEQFF